This T cell receptor beta chain was profiled in a study of T-cell memory formation after mild COVID-19. About the study: Clustering of TCRs was largely donor specific. Study results and limitations: Contracting CD4+ clones lay largely in CM and EM, with CD8+ ones residing in EMRA.

TCRalpha and TCRbeta libraries used 5'RACE with constant-segment primers and UMIs. MiXCR, applied by TCRdb to the 5' RACE reads, yields one record per CDR3 protein. The table shows roughly 110,000 distinct CDR3 sequences, with 9.5% to 15% occurring only once. The CDR3 runs to 11 residues. Trimming shortened V by 6 bases and J by 6 bases, and 8 bases separated the two germline ends. Germline lookup yields CDR1 DFQATT and CDR2 SNEGSKA (reference sequence). On this clonotype itself: Its cognate antigen is unknown.

The chain has TRBV20-1 and TRBJ2-2; D is unresolved. The receptor comes from an adult woman who had mild COVID-19 (a few samples of this study predate the infection). Cell type and time point are not known. Sample: PBMCs or a T cell subset sorted from them (not recorded which). The DNA of the CDR3 is TGCAGTGCCCCAAACTCCGGGGAGCTGTTTTTT. Residues: CSAPNSGELFF.